The rows below give T cell receptor beta chains drawn from one sample of a study of breast tumors, draining lymph nodes, adjacent tissues. TCRdb recomputed calls from the multiplex PCR reads with MiXCR, one row per CDR3 protein. The sample includes 20,000 to 25,000 distinct CDR3 sequences, about a third seen only once; the top ten take roughly 11%. The sample taken for sequencing was breast tumor tissue. All receptors come from a female donor with breast cancer. Some clones in this sample may be carry-over from other donors' samples. CDR3s include the opening cysteine and the closing phenylalanine or tryptophan. Each record gives: D gene, J gene, clone size, V gene, CDR3 protein, CDR3 DNA. D genes are given only for firm matches. Where a row states a size, it is once, few, many or the class of an expanded clone; other rows omit it.

>.|TRBJ2-3|few|TRBV6-2/TRBV6-3
CASSVFGSPSTDTQYF
TGTGCCAGCAGTGTCTTCGGGAGCCCTAGCACAGATACGCAGTATTTT
>TRBD1|TRBJ1-2|once|TRBV19
CASSMVQGGRGYTF
TGTGCCAGTAGTATGGTTCAGGGGGGCCGTGGCTACACCTTC
>TRBD1|TRBJ1-4|many|TRBV27
CASSLYHPQGAANEKLFF
TGTGCCAGCAGTTTATACCACCCACAGGGGGCGGCTAATGAAAAACTGTTTTTT
>.|TRBJ2-7|many|TRBV28
CASTTHTKGDEQYF
TGTGCCAGCACTACACACACCAAAGGAGACGAGCAGTACTTC
>.|TRBJ2-7|many|TRBV7-6
CASSFGQGEQYF
TGTGCCAGCAGCTTCGGGCAGGGCGAGCAGTACTTC
>.|TRBJ2-2|few|TRBV6-2/TRBV6-3
CASSLAMKTGIQGNTGELFF
TGTGCCAGCAGTCTAGCAATGAAAACAGGGATCCAGGGGAACACCGGGGAGCTGTTTTTT
>.|TRBJ2-7|medium-sized|TRBV20-1
CSADREQAREQYF
TGCAGTGCGGACCGGGAACAAGCGAGAGAGCAGTACTTC
>.|TRBJ2-7|many|TRBV7-7
CASSLALMDEQYF
TGTGCTAGCAGCTTAGCGCTCATGGACGAGCAGTACTTC
>TRBD1|TRBJ2-1|many|TRBV5-1
CASSSARTGEQFF
TGCGCCAGCAGCTCTGCCCGGACAGGTGAGCAGTTCTTC
>.|TRBJ2-3|.|TRBV10-3
CAISESGGGDTQYF
TGTGCCATCAGTGAGTCGGGAGGGGGAGATACGCAGTATTTT
>.|TRBJ1-2|medium-sized|TRBV10-3
CAISEGPGNYGYTF
TGTGCCATCAGTGAGGGTCCGGGGAACTATGGCTACACCTTC
>TRBD2|TRBJ2-1|.|TRBV7-9
CASSARTSGIHNEQFF
TGTGCCAGCAGCGCCCGGACTAGCGGGATTCACAATGAGCAGTTCTTC
>.|TRBJ1-4|many|TRBV20-1
CSASRGVNEKLFF
TGCAGTGCTAGTCGAGGGGTGAATGAAAAACTGTTTTTT
>.|TRBJ1-5|many|TRBV6-4
CASSAYSNQPQHF
TGTGCCAGCAGTGCCTATAGCAATCAGCCCCAGCATTTT
>.|TRBJ2-6|many|TRBV4-1
CASSHGPGPILSSGANVLTF
TGCGCCAGCAGCCATGGACCGGGACCCATTTTATCCTCTGGGGCCAACGTCCTGACTTTC
>.|TRBJ1-3|.|TRBV20-1
CSADDRQSSGNTIYF
TGCAGTGCTGACGACAGGCAGAGCTCTGGAAACACCATATATTTT
>TRBD1|TRBJ1-5|.|TRBV6-6
CASSYGQGDQPQHF
TGTGCCAGCAGTTACGGACAGGGGGATCAGCCCCAGCATTTT
>TRBD2|TRBJ2-3|many|TRBV12-3/TRBV12-4
CASSLGREASTDTQYF
TGTGCCAGCAGTTTAGGGCGGGAGGCTAGCACAGATACGCAGTATTTT
>.|TRBJ2-1|many|TRBV13
CASSLVEGRPHNEQFF
TGTGCCAGCAGCTTAGTGGAAGGGAGGCCACACAATGAGCAGTTCTTC
>TRBD2|TRBJ2-7|medium-sized|TRBV9
CASSVDPSGYEQYF
TGTGCCAGCAGCGTAGATCCTAGCGGCTACGAGCAGTACTTC
>TRBD1|TRBJ2-3|many|TRBV19
CASSPGTGFTDTQYF
TGTGCCAGTAGTCCCGGGACAGGATTCACAGATACGCAGTATTTT
>.|TRBJ1-6|many|TRBV18
CASSPPYDSPLHF
TGTGCCAGCTCACCCCCCTACGATTCACCCCTCCACTTT
>.|TRBJ2-5|medium-sized|TRBV5-1
CASSGWSGTPGETQYF
TGCGCCAGCAGCGGCTGGAGCGGAACCCCAGGGGAGACCCAGTACTTC
>.|TRBJ1-2|many|TRBV4-3
CASSPQVGEARNGYTF
TGCGCCAGCAGCCCCCAAGTTGGGGAGGCGAGGAATGGCTACACCTTC
>.|TRBJ2-3|many|TRBV6-4
CASSDSVGGTDTQYF
TGTGCCAGCAGTGACTCAGTGGGGGGCACAGATACGCAGTATTTT
>TRBD1|TRBJ2-2|.|TRBV5-1
CASSRGTGVTGELFF
TGCGCCAGCAGTCGGGGGACAGGGGTCACCGGGGAGCTGTTTTTT
>.|TRBJ1-6|many|TRBV28
CASSLSLPGTYPNSPLHF
TGTGCCAGCAGTTTATCCCTTCCAGGGACCTATCCTAATTCACCCCTCCACTTT
>.|TRBJ2-1|large|TRBV7-9
CASSLVATYNEQFF
TGTGCCAGCAGCTTAGTAGCTACCTACAATGAGCAGTTCTTC